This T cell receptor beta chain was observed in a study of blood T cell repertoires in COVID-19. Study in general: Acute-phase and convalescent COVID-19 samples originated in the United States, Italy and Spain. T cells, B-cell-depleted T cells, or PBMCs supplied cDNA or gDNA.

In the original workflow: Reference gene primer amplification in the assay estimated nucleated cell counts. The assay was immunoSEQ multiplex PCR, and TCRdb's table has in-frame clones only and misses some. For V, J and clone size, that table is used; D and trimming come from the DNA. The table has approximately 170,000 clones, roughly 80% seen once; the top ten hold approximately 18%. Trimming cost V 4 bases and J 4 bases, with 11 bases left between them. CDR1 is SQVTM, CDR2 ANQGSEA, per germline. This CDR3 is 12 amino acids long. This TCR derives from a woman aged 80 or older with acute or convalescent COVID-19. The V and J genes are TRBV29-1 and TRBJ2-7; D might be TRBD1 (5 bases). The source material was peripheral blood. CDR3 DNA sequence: TGCAGCGTTGTGAGCCAGGGATACGAGCAGTACTTC. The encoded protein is CSVVSQGYEQYF.